The TCR delta chain under discussion was sequenced for a study of Vδ1+ human thymocytes. General study points: TRD repertoires were essentially private, unlike widely shared TRG clonotypes. Thymic TRG and TRD repertoires appeared highly polyclonal, with Gaussian CDR3 length distributions.

Germline values: CDR1 TSWWSYY, CDR2 QGS. The CDR3 contains 24 residues. V lost 0 bases to trimming and J lost 1 base; unmatched junction nucleotides: 29. The sample holds a few counts of this clone. Its antigen remains unidentified. RNA was extracted from the cells and then reverse transcribed. Multiplex PCR used pooled V-gene forward primers and a constant-region reverse primer to amplify CDR3s. TCRdb reanalysed the multiplex PCR reads with CATT. The table lists approximately 25,000 delta-chain clones, around 7.4% of them singletons. Thymocytes were sorted as CD3+ TCRVdelta1+ TCRVdelta2- after alphabeta T cell depletion. Between roughly 96% and 99.6% of sorted thymocytes were Vdelta1+.

Sequences were obtained from Vdelta1+ gamma-delta thymocytes from the thymus. Stated subset: FACS-sorted CD3+ TCRalphabeta- TCRVdelta1+ TCRVdelta2- thymocytes. The V and J genes are TRDV1 and TRDJ1; 7 nucleotides match TRDD3. The TCR was taken from a girl under two years old who had congenital heart surgery. The chain's CDR3 is CALGELPSLVDCAGGPRGTDKLIF. In DNA form, the CDR3 reads TGTGCTCTTGGGGAACTTCCATCTCTCGTGGATTGTGCTGGGGGGCCTCGGGGCACCGATAAACTCATCTTT.